A single T cell receptor (beta chain) is shown here with its context. Measured with immunoSEQ multiplex PCR; TCRdb has only the in-frame clones, and not every one. The sample shows about 53,000 clones, approximately 86% of them seen only once. CDR3 length: 15 residues. Germline assignment: CDR1 MDHEN and CDR2 SYDVKM. The ends were cut back, 6 bases at V and 1 base at J, with 15 bases in the middle. The data were taken from a study of control samples from healthy donors and cancer patients. Specimen: PBMCs. The V and J genes are TRBV28 and TRBJ1-1, with D perhaps TRBD1 (5 bases). The receptor comes from a man aged 60 to 75 with head and neck cancer. CDR3 in amino acids: CASSSSGTANTEAFF. The CDR3 nucleotides are TGTGCCAGCAGCTCCTCCGGGACGGCGAACACTGAAGCTTTCTTT. The full variable domain, with the rest looked up from reference TRBV28 and TRBJ1-1, is DVKVTQSSRYLVKRTGEKVFLECVQDMDHENMFWYRQDPGLGLRLIYFSYDVKMKEKGDIPEGYSVSREKKERFSLILESASTNQTSMYLCASSSSGTANTEAFFGQGTRLTVV.